The 10 T cell receptor beta chains below come from one sample, sequenced in a study of T cell responses to AZD1222 COVID-19 vaccine. Profiling relied on immunoSEQ multiplex PCR, and the TCRdb table lists in-frame clones only, not all of them. The table has 120,000 or so clones, roughly 88% seen once. Source: peripheral blood, taken on day 0 of AZD1222 vaccination. The receptors here all came from an adult in good health.

The chain recombines TRBV9 with TRBJ1-2, with no clear D. Germline lookup yields CDR1 SGDLS and CDR2 YYNGEE. Trimming stripped 0 bases from V and 0 bases from J, with 9 bases between. CDR3 size: 15 residues. For the CDR3, the DNA is TGTGCCAGCAGCGTAGGGGGAGGATCTAACTATGGCTACACCTTC. Amino acids: CASSVGGGSNYGYTF.

The chain is built from TRBV5-6 and TRBJ1-2; 8 bases are a match to TRBD1. Losses at the gene ends were 5 bases for V and 4 bases for J; bases not matched to a gene: 7. The CDR3 sequence is 14 residues long. Germline V gives CDR1 SGHDT, CDR2 YYEEEE. For the CDR3, the DNA is TGTGCCAGCAGTCCCCTTGGGACAGGCTATGGCTACACCTTC. Translation: CASSPLGTGYGYTF.

The rearrangement joins TRBV11-3 to TRBJ2-2, with TRBD2 matching 7 bases. The ends lost 5 bases at V and 1 base at J; junction bases unmatched: 4. The CDR3 contains 15 residues. Germline-derived CDR1 and CDR2 are SGHNT and YENEEA. The CDR3 loop reads CASSPAGQNTGELFF. The CDR3, as DNA: TGTGCCAGCAGCCCAGCGGGGCAGAACACCGGGGAGCTGTTTTTT.

The chain joins TRBV27 to TRBJ2-3, with 11 bases that match TRBD2. Germline V gene data show CDR1 as MNHEY and CDR2 as SMNVEV (reference sequence). The CDR3 has 16 residues. V was pared by 6 bases and J by 2 bases, with 7 bases of the junction left unmatched. DNA for the CDR3: TGTGCCAGCAGCCCCGTAGCGGGGGGGTCCACAGATACGCAGTATTTT. Its translation is CASSPVAGGSTDTQYF.

The chain couples TRBV28 to TRBJ2-7; 7 bases are shared with TRBD1. Germline CDR1 reads MDHEN; CDR2 reads SYDVKM. V trimming: 2 bases; J trimming: 1 base; junction bases outside the gene matches: 5. CDR3 length: 15 residues. CDR3 sequence (DNA): TGTGCCAGCAGTTTACCGACAGGGTTTTCCTACGAGCAGTACTTC. This codes for CASSLPTGFSYEQYF.

The genes are TRBV7-8 and TRBJ1-3; D ambiguous. V was clipped by 5 bases and J by 0 bases, with 17 bases between them. CDR1 is SGHVS, CDR2 FQNEAQ, per germline. The CDR3 consists of 17 residues. The CDR3 region is CASSLRALPFSGNTIYF. CDR3 nucleotide sequence: TGTGCCAGCAGCCTCCGGGCCCTACCATTCTCTGGAAACACCATATATTTT. The full variable domain, rest sourced from reference TRBV7-8 and TRBJ1-3, is GAGVSQSPRYKVAKRGQDVALRCDPISGHVSLFWYQQALGQGPEFLTYFQNEAQLDKSGLPSDRFFAERPEGSVSTLKIQRTQQEDSAVYLCASSLRALPFSGNTIYFGEGSWLTVV.

This chain connects TRBV7-5 to TRBJ1-1; the table's D gene call, TRBD1, was not cross checked with the DNA. TRBV7-5 is flagged as a pseudogene. The CDR3 is made up of 18 amino acids. The CDR3 reads CVRSSHSPRPLMNTEAFF. CDR3 bases: TGTGTCAGAAGCTCCCATTCACCCAGGCCCCTTATGAACACTGAAGCTTTCTTT.

J is TRBJ1-6 and V is TRBV7-2; 10 positions agree with TRBD1. This CDR3 comprises 15 residues. Germline V CDR1 and CDR2: SGHTA, FQGNSA. V dropped 4 bases and J dropped 7; count of bases not matched to a gene: 4. This CDR3 is CASSWTGGVNSPLHF. The CDR3 DNA reads as TGTGCCAGCAGCTGGACAGGGGGAGTCAATTCACCCCTCCACTTT.

The chain carries TRBV11-2 and TRBJ2-1; D unresolved. The V end lost 5 bases, the J end lost 8 bases, and 19 bases lay between the germline ends. The CDR3 sequence is 15 residues long. The germline gives CDR1 SGHAT, CDR2 FQNNGV. CDR3 amino acids: CASSPTLPLGYEQFF. CDR3 nucleotides: TGTGCCAGCAGCCCCACCCTCCCGTTGGGCTATGAGCAGTTCTTC.

The V call is TRBV7-8, the J call TRBJ2-1; D possibly corresponds to TRBD2 (5 bases). The V gene lost 4 bases and the J gene lost 5 bases, with 15 bases spanning the gap. In germline, CDR1 is SGHVS, CDR2 FQNEAQ. The CDR3 has 15 residues. The CDR3 reads CASSSRRASDNEQFF. CDR3 DNA: TGTGCCAGCAGCTCCCGGCGGGCGTCCGACAATGAGCAGTTCTTC.